Listed here are 26 T cell receptor beta chains from one sample, sequenced in a study of blood T cells in healthy people across ages. A second about 7 to 11 cycle PCR used barcoded and J-beta primers. Via MiXCR, TCRdb re-called the 5' RACE reads, giving one row per CDR3 protein. This sample has about 800,000 distinct CDR3 sequences; about 47% occur once, and the top ten carry over 15%. What was sequenced was blood. The source of these receptors is a man older than 75 in good health.

As to this clonotype: Compared with germline, one end of the junction differs, possibly owing to a read error. The chain uses TRBV6-5 and TRBJ1-6; D possibly corresponds to TRBD1 (5 bases). The CDR3 length is 16 residues. Germline loops: CDR1 MNHEY, CDR2 SVGAGI. CDR3 region: CASSYEGEFGNSPPHF. The CDR3 bases are TGTGCCAGCAGTTATGAAGGGGAATTTGGTAATTCACCCCCCCACTTT.

In regard to this clonotype: A much larger clone sits a single nucleotide away, making a read error possible. This rearrangement joins TRBV20-1 to TRBJ1-5; 9 nucleotides match TRBD1. The V segment lost 6 bases and the J segment 4 bases; nucleotides outside the gene matches: 4. The length of the CDR3 is 13 residues. The germline V gene encodes CDR1 DFQATT and CDR2 SNEGSKA (reference sequence). The CDR3 region has the DNA TGCAGTGCAACGACAGGGGGGAATCAGCCCCAGCATTTT. Amino acids: CSATTGGNQPQHF.

The table lists this clonotype with a few counts. The V gene is TRBV12-3 or TRBV12-4, the J gene TRBJ2-1, with 11 bases fitting TRBD2. Losses at the gene ends were 0 bases for V and 7 bases for J; bases not matched to a gene: 8. The CDR3 consists of 17 residues. DNA for the CDR3: TGTGCCAGCAGTTTAGCCCTAACTAGCGGGGGAGTGAATGAGCAGTTCTTC. It is translated as CASSLALTSGGVNEQFF.

The V and J genes are TRBV12-3 or TRBV12-4 and TRBJ2-3; 14 positions match TRBD2. The CDR3 spans 16 residues. J was trimmed by 6 bases and V by 5 bases; bases with no gene match: 7. The CDR3: CASSPGTSGSRDTQYF. The CDR3 region has the DNA TGTGCCAGCAGTCCCGGGACTAGCGGGAGTAGGGATACGCAGTATTTT.

This clonotype has a count of ten or more. The V and J genes are TRBV7-3 and TRBJ2-1, with 11 bases aligning to TRBD2. The CDR3 contains 16 residues. J lost 8 bases, V lost 5 bases, and 11 bases had no gene match. CDR1 and CDR2 (germline): SGHTA, FQGTGA. CDR3 in amino acids: CASSNRTSGSSHEQFF. The DNA for the CDR3 is TGTGCCAGCAGCAACCGAACTAGCGGGAGTTCGCATGAGCAGTTCTTC.

In its sample, this clonotype was seen a few times. The chain carries TRBV2 and TRBJ2-1; TRBD1 or TRBD2 may be the D gene (5 bases each). This CDR3 spans 14 amino acids. Looked up from germline, CDR1 is SNHLY and CDR2 is FYNNEI. V shed 5 bases and J shed 4 bases, with 12 bases lying between them. The CDR3 region is CASSSGTVYNEQFF. In DNA form, the CDR3 reads TGTGCCAGCAGTTCCGGGACGGTATACAATGAGCAGTTCTTC.

In its sample, this clonotype was seen many times. At one end the junction does not follow the germline gene, possibly because of a read error. The chain couples TRBV12-3 or TRBV12-4 to TRBJ1-5; 9 nucleotides line up with TRBD1. The CDR3 covers 14 residues. The CDR3 protein is CASSLTGGNQPQHF. CDR3 nucleotide sequence: TGCGCCAGCAGCTTGACAGGGGGGAATCAGCCCCAGCATTTT.

Notes on this clonotype: At one of its ends the junction is not consistent with the germline gene, which may arise from a read error. This chain links TRBV10-3 with TRBJ1-2, with a weak D call TRBD1 (6 bases). CDR1 and CDR2 from the germline V gene are ENHRY and SYGVKD. The CDR3 consists of 12 residues. CDR3 coding DNA: TGTGCCGTCAGCGAGGGGGAGTATGGCTACACCTTC. It specifies CAVSEGEYGYTF.

The CDR3 DNA reads TGTGCCACAGGGGGGTCCTCTGGGGCCAACGTCCTGACTTTC. This gives the protein CATGGSSGANVLTF. The rearrangement uses TRBV24-1 and TRBJ2-6, with D perhaps TRBD1 or TRBD2 (6 bases each). This CDR3 has 14 residues. Germline lookup yields CDR1 KGHDR and CDR2 SFDVKD. Trimming left V 10 bases short and J 0 bases short, with 9 bases between.

The chain couples TRBV29-1 to TRBJ1-2; D uncertain. CDR1 SQVTM and CDR2 ANQGSEA come from the germline V gene. The V gene lost 2 bases and the J gene lost 7 bases, with 17 bases spanning the gap. The CDR3 loop spans 14 amino acids. The DNA for the CDR3 is TGCAGCGTTGAACGCGGGATGGGAGGTGGTGGCTACACCTTC. This sequence encodes CSVERGMGGGGYTF.

This rearrangement joins TRBV12-3 or TRBV12-4 to TRBJ2-1; TRBD2 aligns across 12 bases. The CDR3 extends over 17 amino acids. The V segment lost 5 bases and the J segment 3 bases; nucleotides outside the gene matches: 8. In DNA form, the CDR3 reads TGTGCCAGCAGTCGAGCCGGACTAGCGGGAATCTACAATGAGCAGTTCTTC. This encodes CASSRAGLAGIYNEQFF.

The V and J genes are TRBV7-2 and TRBJ2-4; 12 bases map to TRBD2. TRBJ2-5 matches the DNA end more closely, so the J call is doubtful. The length of the CDR3 is 15 residues. Germline values: CDR1 SGHTA, CDR2 FQGNSA. The CDR3 loop is CASSTSGGFQETQYF. The CDR3 DNA reads as TGTGCCAGCAGCACTAGCGGGGGGTTCCAAGAGACCCAGTACTTC.

Worth noting for this clonotype: The junction departs from germline at one end; a sequencing error may be responsible. The genes are TRBV20-1 and TRBJ1-5, with a weak D call TRBD1 (6 bases). CDR1 DFQATT and CDR2 SNEGSKA come from the germline V gene (reference sequence). The CDR3 consists of 15 residues. The CDR3: CSAPSQGSSNPPQHF. CDR3 sequence (DNA): TGCAGTGCCCCCAGCCAGGGGAGTAGCAATCCGCCCCAGCATTTT.

This rearrangement joins TRBV28 to TRBJ2-1; D is possibly TRBD2 (6 bases). The CDR3 totals 15 residues. Trimming pared 4 bases from V and 0 bases from J, leaving 10 bases between. CDR1 and CDR2 from the germline V gene are MDHEN and SYDVKM. CDR3 residues: CASSWGVSSYNEQFF. In nucleotides, the CDR3 is TGTGCCAGCAGTTGGGGGGTGAGCTCCTACAATGAGCAGTTCTTC.

The chain has TRBV7-3 and TRBJ1-1; TRBD1 aligns across 9 bases. The CDR3 covers 15 residues. V dropped 4 bases and J dropped 3; count of bases not matched to a gene: 6. The V gene's germline CDR1 is SGHTA and CDR2 FQGTGA. The CDR3: CASSSAGQGYTEAFF. CDR3 coding DNA: TGTGCCAGCAGCTCCGCCGGACAGGGGTACACTGAAGCTTTCTTT.

The chain recombines TRBV20-1 with TRBJ1-2, with unresolved D. The germline V gene has CDR1 DFQATT and CDR2 SNEGSKA (reference sequence). This CDR3 has 17 amino acids. Deletions cut 5 bases from V and 8 bases from J, with 30 bases between. In DNA form, the CDR3 reads TGCAGTGCTCCTAAACACGGACGTCTCACCTCGCCCGGGGGCTACACCTTC. Its protein product is CSAPKHGRLTSPGGYTF.

This chain joins TRBV29-1 and TRBJ2-5; 7 bases are shared with TRBD1. CDR1 SQVTM and CDR2 ANQGSEA come from the germline V gene. This CDR3 contains 12 residues. V lost 5 bases to trimming and J lost 4 bases; unmatched junction nucleotides: 4. The CDR3 spells CSVTGVGETQYF. The CDR3 DNA reads TGCAGCGTTACAGGGGTTGGAGAGACCCAGTACTTC.

This rearrangement joins TRBV20-1 to TRBJ2-4; the D is unclear. The CDR3 covers 14 residues. Trimming took off 2 bases at V and 0 bases at J, with 8 bases between the two ends. The V gene's germline CDR1 is DFQATT and CDR2 SNEGSKA (reference sequence). CDR3 in amino acids: CSARSGLAKNIQYF. CDR3 DNA: TGCAGTGCTAGATCAGGTCTAGCCAAAAACATTCAGTACTTC.

J is TRBJ2-2 and V is TRBV10-3; D ambiguous. Germline-derived CDR1 and CDR2 are ENHRY and SYGVKD. This CDR3 is 15 amino acids long. Trimming pared 4 bases from V and 2 bases from J, leaving 11 bases between. This chain's CDR3 is CAISVAGENTGELFF. The DNA of the CDR3 is TGTGCCATCAGTGTTGCAGGAGAAAACACCGGGGAGCTGTTTTTT.

This clonotype was observed a few times. The rearrangement joins TRBV20-1 to TRBJ2-1; a possible D gene is TRBD2 (6 bases). The CDR3 runs 20 residues. Germline values: CDR1 DFQATT, CDR2 SNEGSKA (reference sequence). V lost 3 bases and J lost 4, with 31 bases in between. The CDR3 region has the DNA TGCAGTGCTAGCCCTAGTGCTAGCGCCGGGAACTCCGTAAGATACAATGAGCAGTTCTTC. It translates to CSASPSASAGNSVRYNEQFF.

Regarding this clonotype: This may come from a read error, since a much larger clone is one base off. The V and J genes are TRBV29-1 and TRBJ2-5, with D maybe TRBD1 (5 bases). The DNA end is a closer match to TRBJ2-7, so the J assignment may be wrong. The CDR3 sequence is 13 residues long. Germline V lookup: CDR1 SQVTM, CDR2 ANQGSEA. In DNA form, the CDR3 reads TGCAGCGTTGGAGTAGGGGCAGCCTACGAGCAGTACTTC. Translation gives CSVGVGAAYEQYF.

Remarks on this clonotype: Relative to the germline gene, one junction end is altered; a read error may explain this. V gene TRBV15 combines with J gene TRBJ2-2; D uncertain. The V gene's germline CDR1 is LNHNV and CDR2 YYDKDF (reference sequence). The CDR3 is 14 residues long. In DNA, the CDR3 is TGTGCCGCCAGCAGAGTGTGGGCCGCCGGGGAGCTGTTTTTT. Amino acids: CAASRVWAAGELFF.

The V and J genes are TRBV12-3 or TRBV12-4 and TRBJ2-7; 12 bases align to TRBD2. Trimming removed 5 bases from V and 0 bases from J; junction bases left unmatched: 5. The CDR3 contains 16 residues. For the CDR3, the DNA is TGTGCCAGCAGTGACTTGACTAGCGGGGGCTCCTACGAGCAGTACTTC. Protein sequence: CASSDLTSGGSYEQYF.

This chain connects TRBV20-1 to TRBJ2-3, with 15 nucleotides matching TRBD2. CDR3 length: 16 residues. In germline, CDR1 is DFQATT, CDR2 SNEGSKA (reference sequence). J gave up 4 bases and V 6 bases, and 8 bases lay outside the gene matches. The CDR3 loop is CSASGLAGGIADTQYF. The CDR3 DNA is TGCAGTGCCAGTGGACTAGCGGGAGGGATCGCAGATACGCAGTATTTT.

This clonotype was seen more than once but under ten times. The rearrangement links TRBV9 to TRBJ2-7; 9 bases match TRBD1. Germline CDR1 is SGDLS and CDR2 is YYNGEE. CDR3 length: 15 amino acids. The V and J ends lost 7 bases and 2 bases, in that order; junction bases with no gene match: 10. CDR3 amino acids: CASAGGQGGAYEQYF. In DNA, the CDR3 is TGTGCCAGCGCCGGGGGACAGGGTGGGGCCTACGAGCAGTACTTC.

The rearrangement joins TRBV28 to TRBJ2-5; D call uncertain. Germline V lookup: CDR1 MDHEN, CDR2 SYDVKM. The germline V and J ends were trimmed by 5 bases and 5 bases, with 12 bases remaining between them. The CDR3 has 13 residues. The CDR3 DNA follows: TGTGCCAGCAGTCCTCAGCTCTCCGAGACCCAGTACTTC. This gives the protein CASSPQLSETQYF.